This record covers a single T cell receptor beta chain. Its matching antigen is unknown. The junction had 5 bases not matched to a gene; V was cut back by 1 base and J by 3 bases. Per germline, CDR1 LGHNA and CDR2 YNFKEQ. The CDR3 is made up of 16 amino acids. At baseline, cycle 4 day 1, and cycle 7 day 1, blood was sampled. These data are taken from a study of OX40 agonist ivuxolimab in advanced cancers. The wider study: Hepatocellular carcinoma, melanoma, renal cell or head and neck cancer was diagnosed in the dose-escalation patients. Regarding the study as a whole: Both blood CD4+ and CD8+ T cells showed clonal growth by week 6 at 0.1 to 3.0 mg/kg. At 0.1-3.0 mg/kg, partial responders had clonal expansion among the lowest observed.

TCRdb's table, derived via immunoSEQ multiplex PCR, lists solely in-frame clones and lacks some. This table holds 37,000 or so clones, 74% found once. The receptor's source is an adult with an advanced solid tumor such as melanoma, head and neck, liver or kidney cancer. The sample was CD4+ or CD8+ T cells sorted from blood, taken in a trial of the OX40 agonist ivuxolimab. This chain joins TRBV4-2 and TRBJ1-2; 10 bases map to TRBD1. The CDR3: CASSQGGTGVDYGYTF. The CDR3 DNA is TGTGCCAGCAGCCAAGGGGGGACAGGGGTTGACTATGGCTACACCTTC.